A single sample is the source of the 4 T cell receptor beta chains below, sequenced in a study of blood T cell repertoires in COVID-19. Only in-frame clones appear in the TCRdb table, and some are missing; sequencing was by immunoSEQ multiplex PCR. The sample records some 150,000 clones, roughly 86% being singletons. The sequenced sample consisted of peripheral blood. These receptors originate from a woman in her fifties or sixties with acute or convalescent COVID-19.

This sequence joins TRBV12-3 or TRBV12-4 and TRBJ2-3; D may be TRBD2 (7 bases). V was pared by 2 bases and J by 5 bases, with 8 bases between. The CDR3 runs to 13 residues. The CDR3 is CASSLRGGDTQYF. The CDR3 DNA reads as TGTGCCAGCAGTTTAAGGGGGGGAGATACGCAGTATTTT.

The gene calls are TRBV5-4 and TRBJ2-7; 9 bases are shared with TRBD2. Losses at the gene ends were 0 bases for V and 5 bases for J; bases not matched to a gene: 6. Per the germline V gene, CDR1 is SGHNT and CDR2 is YYREEE (reference sequence). The CDR3 consists of 15 residues. The CDR3 DNA reads as TGTGCCAGCAGCTTGGCGGGCGGGGGGGCAGACGAGCAGTACTTC. The encoded protein is CASSLAGGGADEQYF.

V gene TRBV5-1 combines with J gene TRBJ2-2; TRBD1 is a possible D gene (5 bases). V lost 2 bases and J 3 bases, leaving 8 bases between the germline ends. Germline V gene sequence: CDR1 SGHRS, CDR2 YFSETQ. The CDR3 consists of 14 residues. The CDR3 DNA follows: TGCGCCAGCAGCTTTTTAGGGGACACCGGGGAGCTGTTTTTT. Translation: CASSFLGDTGELFF. Full variable domain (rest looked up from reference TRBV5-1 and TRBJ2-2): KAGVTQTPRYLIKTRGQQVTLSCSPISGHRSVSWYQQTPGQGLQFLFEYFSETQRNKGNFPGRFSGRQFSNSRSEMNVSTLELGDSALYLCASSFLGDTGELFFGEGSRLTVL.

V gene TRBV30 combines with J gene TRBJ1-5; D ambiguous. This CDR3 is built from 15 residues. Germline V gene data show CDR1 as GTSNPN and CDR2 as SVGIG (reference sequence). The V end lost 1 base, the J end lost 2 bases, and 12 bases lay between the germline ends. CDR3 sequence: CAWSGKGGGNQPQHF. The CDR3 bases are TGTGCCTGGAGTGGGAAGGGCGGGGGCAATCAGCCCCAGCATTTT. The whole variable domain, remainder taken from reference TRBV30 and TRBJ1-5, is SQTIHQWPATLVQPVGSPLSLECTVEGTSNPNLYWYRQAAGRGLQLLFYSVGIGQISSEVPQNLSASRPQDRQFILSSKKLLLSDSGFYLCAWSGKGGGNQPQHFGDGTRLSIL.